Listed below are T cell receptor beta chains from one sample, sequenced in a study of blood T cell repertoires in COVID-19. TCRdb's table, derived via immunoSEQ multiplex PCR, lists solely in-frame clones and lacks some. The table has about 320,000 clones, roughly 89% seen once. The sequenced material came from peripheral blood. These receptors came from a woman under 40 with COVID-19, enrolled during active disease. CDR3s leave out the opening cysteine and the closing phenylalanine or tryptophan. Fields, in order: J gene, V gene, CDR3 protein.

j_call: TRBJ1-5
v_call: TRBV4-1
cdr3_aa: ASSQERGPNQPQH

j_call: TRBJ1-2
v_call: TRBV12-3/TRBV12-4
cdr3_aa: ASSFGTYGYT

j_call: TRBJ2-5
v_call: TRBV7-9
cdr3_aa: ASSLLRARVETQY

j_call: TRBJ2-7
v_call: TRBV19
cdr3_aa: ASSVQGRTQQY

j_call: TRBJ1-1
v_call: TRBV5-4
cdr3_aa: ASSADRGRTEAF

j_call: TRBJ1-1
v_call: TRBV6-5
cdr3_aa: ASSIGGSAF

j_call: TRBJ1-1
v_call: TRBV6-5
cdr3_aa: AREGGTEAF

j_call: TRBJ1-2
v_call: TRBV7-9
cdr3_aa: ASSLGGIDGYT

j_call: TRBJ1-6
v_call: TRBV2
cdr3_aa: ASRWQGFEQYSPLH

j_call: TRBJ2-5
v_call: TRBV10-1
cdr3_aa: ASSPGGGETQY

j_call: TRBJ2-7
v_call: TRBV2
cdr3_aa: ASKYYPSNEQY

j_call: TRBJ1-6
v_call: TRBV27
cdr3_aa: ASSLSKVQRLH

j_call: TRBJ1-2
v_call: TRBV7-2
cdr3_aa: ASSLGLGQGYGYT

j_call: TRBJ1-2
v_call: TRBV7-9
cdr3_aa: ASSSEGVPGGYT

j_call: TRBJ1-1
v_call: TRBV10-1
cdr3_aa: ASARTGNTEAF

j_call: TRBJ2-1
v_call: TRBV10-2
cdr3_aa: ASSEGTSGSGEQF

j_call: TRBJ2-7
v_call: TRBV11-2
cdr3_aa: ASGTGGPFEQY

j_call: TRBJ1-6
v_call: TRBV27
cdr3_aa: ASSFILYNSPLH

j_call: TRBJ1-6
v_call: TRBV2
cdr3_aa: ASNSGTLH

j_call: TRBJ2-5
v_call: TRBV2
cdr3_aa: ASSEGTTAEGTQY

j_call: TRBJ1-2
v_call: TRBV28
cdr3_aa: ASRGQARIRNYGYT

j_call: TRBJ1-1
v_call: TRBV18
cdr3_aa: ASSPRRDNVFNTEAF

j_call: TRBJ1-3
v_call: TRBV19
cdr3_aa: ASSPQRGRNTIY

j_call: TRBJ2-5
v_call: TRBV5-1
cdr3_aa: ASSPTAGGQTQY

j_call: TRBJ2-5
v_call: TRBV23-1
cdr3_aa: ASSPPCPGTPPGEETQY

j_call: TRBJ2-3
v_call: TRBV5-8
cdr3_aa: ASSPGQALSSDTQY

j_call: TRBJ1-5
v_call: TRBV7-8
cdr3_aa: ASSRKGQDGNQPQH

j_call: TRBJ2-6
v_call: TRBV30
cdr3_aa: ARGGIRDSGANVLT

j_call: TRBJ2-3
v_call: TRBV7-9
cdr3_aa: ASSLEHQRGPYTDTQY

j_call: TRBJ2-6
v_call: TRBV16
cdr3_aa: ASSQSGLAGAGANVLT

j_call: TRBJ2-3
v_call: TRBV19
cdr3_aa: ASSRGTGGRDTQY

j_call: TRBJ1-1
v_call: TRBV12-5
cdr3_aa: ASGLGGAETEAF

j_call: TRBJ2-7
v_call: TRBV5-5
cdr3_aa: ASSSGTAKQY

j_call: TRBJ2-7
v_call: TRBV13
cdr3_aa: ASSPEGNQYEQY

j_call: TRBJ1-1
v_call: TRBV19
cdr3_aa: ASSKIQGVQNTEAF

j_call: TRBJ2-2
v_call: TRBV14
cdr3_aa: ASSQEGGLAGIRHRELF

j_call: TRBJ1-2
v_call: TRBV15
cdr3_aa: ATSRVTGTGTKRGGYT

j_call: TRBJ2-1
v_call: TRBV6-2/TRBV6-3
cdr3_aa: ASSRRDYQGQF

j_call: TRBJ2-2
v_call: TRBV5-1
cdr3_aa: ASSLDGGTGELF

j_call: TRBJ2-1
v_call: TRBV29-1
cdr3_aa: SVGQGEGEQF

j_call: TRBJ1-1
v_call: TRBV7-2
cdr3_aa: ASSFRPSGMNTEAF

j_call: TRBJ1-2
v_call: TRBV2
cdr3_aa: ASSRESMDYGYT

j_call: TRBJ1-2
v_call: TRBV6-4
cdr3_aa: ASSDLTGGADGYT

j_call: TRBJ1-6
v_call: TRBV10-2
cdr3_aa: ASSTGTESPLH

j_call: TRBJ1-2
v_call: TRBV4-2
cdr3_aa: ASSPEVPHYGYT